This TCR beta chain was identified in a study of blood T cell repertoires in COVID-19 (dated by TCRdb to the early 2020s). Regarding the complete study: Samples covering the acute and convalescent phases of COVID-19 were provided by collaborators in the United States, Italy and Spain. Samples came from the ongoing ImmuneRACE study (first 160 participants) plus 1,254 subjects from 6 global collaborators. The material from the prospective study consisted of cDNA or gDNA derived from T cells, B-cell-depleted T cells, or PBMCs. HLA class I and class II types, where available, came from metadata supplied by the sample provider rather than from assay-based typing. Subjects who had been exposed to COVID-19, were actively infected with it, or had recovered from it provided the deeply sampled blood TCRbeta repertoires that made up the dataset. Sample metadata almost always included a de-identified subject ID, COVID-19 status, age in years and sex. The repertoires were released in a freely available public database intended as a resource for research on the immune response to SARS-CoV-2.

The trim is 0 bases for V and 4 bases for J, with a gap of 11 bases between the germline ends. The cysteine opens and the phenylalanine closes a CDR3 of 14 amino acids. Only the CDR3 DNA is retained, 42 bases long and in frame from the first base. As encoded in the germline V gene, CDR1 is SGHRS while CDR2 is YFSETQ. TCRbeta CDR3 regions were amplified from genomic DNA by means of the immunoSEQ Assay, a bias-controlled multiplex PCR. The original methods were these. The number of nucleated cells in each sample was estimated from the amplification of reference gene primers within the assay. To quantify the absolute abundance of each unique TCRbeta CDR3 rearrangement, sequence reads were collapsed and filtered. For each sample, productive Simpson clonality was calculated as the square root of Simpson's diversity index across productive rearrangements. TCRdb carries this immuneACCESS record with in-frame sequences only. Its versions omit some clonotypes, under half of them owing to an unresolved V gene in the studies checked, with the rest unexplained. V and J calls and clone size are copied from that table; D and trimming were computed from the DNA. In this sample the table shows about 85,000 clones, roughly 85% of which occur a single time. Approximately 5.9% of the sample rests with the top ten.

Note on this clone: This clone's antigen is unknown. No base quality information exists; no much larger clone differs at one position.

The study at large found these results: Clinical and demographic metadata were provided uncurated, with the amount varying by source and participant.

Whole blood was collected in K2EDTA tubes by collaborating institutions according to the institutions' own protocols. Collaborator samples were shipped for TCRbeta analysis as frozen whole blood, isolated PBMCs, or DNA extracted from either sample type. The origin of this receptor is a man aged 60 to 69 with acute or convalescent COVID-19. Material for sequencing was peripheral blood. The sequence links TRBV5-1 to TRBJ2-7; perhaps TRBD1 is the D gene, with 6 bases matching. The DNA sequence is as follows: TGCGCCAGCAGCTTGGAACAGGGCCAATACGAGCAGTACTTC. Its coded protein is CASSLEQGQYEQYF.